Listed here are 5 T cell receptor beta chains from one sample, sequenced in a study. TCRdb used MiXCR to reprocess the 5' RACE reads, holding one entry per CDR3 protein. Seen here are almost 9,000 distinct CDR3 sequences, 25% to 30% observed once, and the top ten hold 4% to 5.5%. Specimen: naive CD4+ T cells sorted from a lymph node. Subset specified: naive CD4+ T cells, CD4+CD45RA+CD25-. The receptors derive from a female donor with breast cancer.

The CDR3, as DNA: TGTGCCAGCAGCTTCTCTCAGGGAAACGAGCAGTACTTC. Its protein product is CASSFSQGNEQYF. This sequence joins TRBV11-3 and TRBJ2-7, with D maybe TRBD1 (5 bases). Germline V gives CDR1 SGHNT, CDR2 YENEEA. V was trimmed by 3 bases and J by 5 bases, leaving 11 bases between them. The CDR3 is 13 residues long.

The CDR3 sequence is CASSLGGTDYGYTF. CDR3 sequence (DNA): TGTGCCAGCAGCTTAGGGGGCACAGACTATGGCTACACCTTC. This chain connects TRBV7-9 to TRBJ1-2, with D possibly matching TRBD1 (5 bases). The CDR3 consists of 14 residues. The germline V gene has CDR1 SEHNR and CDR2 FQNEAQ (reference sequence). V dropped 1 base and J dropped 3 bases, with 9 bases sitting between them.

The chain carries TRBV12-3 or TRBV12-4 and TRBJ1-1, with D uncertain. The CDR3 length is 14 residues. Trimming left V 5 bases short and J 1 base short, with 11 bases between. The CDR3 DNA sequence: TGTGCCAGCAGTCGATCGGCGGGGAACACTGAAGCTTTCTTT. This encodes CASSRSAGNTEAFF.

The CDR3 here is CASSTRLAGAAPSTDTQYF. The DNA of the CDR3 is TGTGCCAGCAGCACGAGACTAGCGGGTGCCGCCCCTAGCACAGATACGCAGTATTTT. The chain recombines TRBV7-8 with TRBJ2-3; 10 bases match TRBD2. The length of the CDR3 is 19 residues. Per germline, CDR1 SGHVS and CDR2 FQNEAQ. V shed 5 bases, J shed 0 bases, and the junction held 14 bases outside the gene matches.

On this clonotype: Possible read error: a much larger clone is one base away. The J gene is TRBJ2-7, the V gene TRBV6-5; a possible D gene is TRBD1 (6 bases). V was cut by 5 bases and J by 5 bases, with 19 bases left in between. The germline V gene encodes CDR1 MNHEY and CDR2 SVGAGI. This CDR3 contains 15 residues. CDR3 DNA: TGTGCCAGCAGTCAACCGGGACGACAGGAGGACGAGCAGTACTTC. Protein sequence: CASSQPGRQEDEQYF.